This T cell receptor beta chain comes out of a study of OX40 agonist ivuxolimab in advanced cancers. With regard to the full study: Ivuxolimab was an agonistic, fully human IgG2 monoclonal antibody directed against OX40 (CD134), a costimulatory receptor. Peripheral TCRbeta sequencing aimed to test whether ivuxolimab altered TCR sequence diversity and caused clonal T-cell expansion. The dose-escalation cohort was around 84% male with a mean age of about 60 years, ranging from roughly 23 to 85. The paper covers the monotherapy dose-escalation part of the phase I ivuxolimab trial, which included N of about 50 patients. Patients were allowed to have had prior anti-PD-1, anti-PD-L1 or anti-CTLA-4 therapy, and less than 45% of the dose-escalation patients had previously received checkpoint inhibitors. Partial responses occurred in three dose-escalation patients: two with cutaneous melanoma and one with hepatocellular carcinoma. Intravenous ivuxolimab was administered to patients every 2 weeks at six dose levels: 0.01, 0.1, 0.3, 1.5, 3 and 10 mg/kg. Among the 52 dose-escalation patients, around 20 had hepatocellular carcinoma, approximately 15 melanoma, 9 renal cell carcinoma and 9 head and neck cancer. Study-level results and caveats: At doses of 0.1 to 3.0 mg/kg, clonal expansion of both CD4+ and CD8+ T cells in blood was seen between baseline and week 6. Low levels of normalized T-cell clonal expansion were also seen in some patients who did not respond. After ivuxolimab, more expanded clones were found on average in CD8+ T cells than in CD4+ T cells. Partial responders in the 0.1-3.0 mg/kg groups had among the lowest normalized peripheral clonal expansion, especially among CD8+ T cells. Antigen specificity was not determined for the clonally expanded peripheral T cells.

The trial excluded patients who had a history of autoimmune disease or who were on systemic immunosuppression. Peripheral blood for TCR sequencing was collected from all dose cohorts at baseline, on cycle 4 day 1, and on cycle 7 day 1. Samples came from an open-label, multicenter, first-in-human phase I dose-escalation trial of ivuxolimab. Adults with locally advanced or metastatic melanoma, renal cell carcinoma, hepatocellular carcinoma or head and neck squamous cell carcinoma were enrolled in the trial. Before TCR sequencing, CD4+ and CD8+ T cells were separately sorted from peripheral blood. Genomic DNA was extracted from sorted cells for sequencing of the TCRbeta CDR3 region. TCRbeta CDR3 regions were sequenced using the immunoSEQ Assay. TCRdb's version of the immuneACCESS table is confined to in-frame rearrangements and falls short of the full clone set. An unresolved V gene accounts for under half of the shortfall where checked; the remainder is of unknown origin. The sample table contains over 75,000 clones; only one count was recorded for about 90% of them. Of the sample, roughly 0.4% is held by the ten largest clones.

To note about this clone: The target of this receptor is not known. Base qualities are missing; no much larger clone stands one base away.

CDR1 is given as SGHDN and CDR2 as FVKESK, both from the germline V gene. The CDR3 has 15 amino acids, counting the end cysteine and phenylalanine. The entry retains the CDR3 DNA only, 45 bases that are in frame from base 1. V is reduced by 4 bases and J by 6 bases, leaving a spacing of 17 bases between them. This specimen was CD4+ or CD8+ T cells sorted from blood, taken in a trial of the OX40 agonist ivuxolimab. This receptor was identified in an adult with an advanced solid tumor such as melanoma, head and neck, liver or kidney cancer. Recombination connected TRBV14 to TRBJ2-3, with a weak D call of TRBD1 (5 bases match). The CDR3 is CASSLMSGAWDTQYF. The DNA sequence is given as TGTGCCAGCAGCCTCATGAGTGGGGCATGGGATACGCAGTATTTT.